The rows below give T cell receptor beta chains drawn from one sample of a study of T cell responses to AZD1222 COVID-19 vaccine. Sequenced by immunoSEQ multiplex PCR; TCRdb stores in-frame clones only, minus some. The repertoire holds 150,000 to 190,000 clones, with over 75% as singletons. The sequencing used peripheral blood, collected on day 0 of AZD1222 vaccination. All receptors derive from an adult in good health. The CDR3 runs from the conserved cysteine through the conserved F or W. A row's size may be missing; if present it is once, few, many or a size class.

v_call: TRBV7-9
j_call: TRBJ1-2
clone_size: -
cdr3_aa: CASSSYGYTF

v_call: TRBV6-5
j_call: TRBJ2-7
clone_size: -
cdr3_aa: CASRRGGPIYEQYF

v_call: TRBV19
j_call: TRBJ2-5
clone_size: -
cdr3_aa: CASSTRTGRETQYF

v_call: TRBV4-1
j_call: TRBJ2-2
clone_size: -
cdr3_aa: CASSQTFSDRVTGELFF

v_call: TRBV20-1
j_call: TRBJ2-2
clone_size: -
cdr3_aa: CSASEPIGELFF

v_call: TRBV15
j_call: TRBJ2-5
clone_size: -
cdr3_aa: CATSRDGWRETGETQYF

v_call: TRBV5-5
j_call: TRBJ1-3
clone_size: -
cdr3_aa: CASSFQTGASGNTIYF

v_call: TRBV6-5
j_call: TRBJ2-7
clone_size: -
cdr3_aa: CASTKLTASYEQYF

v_call: TRBV4-1
j_call: TRBJ1-3
clone_size: -
cdr3_aa: CASSQLSSGNTIYF

v_call: TRBV27
j_call: TRBJ1-1
clone_size: -
cdr3_aa: CASSLTPSPTGEAFF

v_call: TRBV6-5
j_call: TRBJ2-1
clone_size: -
cdr3_aa: CASSYWGSSYNEQFF

v_call: TRBV5-1
j_call: TRBJ1-3
clone_size: few
cdr3_aa: CASSRGTGAGNTIYF

v_call: TRBV3-1/TRBV3-2
j_call: TRBJ1-2
clone_size: -
cdr3_aa: CASSQVRGYTF

v_call: TRBV11-2
j_call: TRBJ2-3
clone_size: -
cdr3_aa: CASSFPPQGPTDTQYF

v_call: TRBV14
j_call: TRBJ2-1
clone_size: -
cdr3_aa: CASSQEWGLAGGWFF

v_call: TRBV19
j_call: TRBJ2-1
clone_size: -
cdr3_aa: CATGLAANEQFF

v_call: TRBV3-1/TRBV3-2
j_call: TRBJ2-3
clone_size: -
cdr3_aa: CASSQETASGWSTDTQYF

v_call: TRBV12-3/TRBV12-4
j_call: TRBJ1-1
clone_size: -
cdr3_aa: CASSSRGPEAFF

v_call: TRBV14
j_call: TRBJ2-1
clone_size: -
cdr3_aa: CASSQDEIAGGHSYNEQFF

v_call: TRBV28
j_call: TRBJ1-1
clone_size: -
cdr3_aa: CASRKATGGFGTEAFF

v_call: TRBV6-5
j_call: TRBJ1-6
clone_size: -
cdr3_aa: CASSYGDSVMPLHF

v_call: TRBV19
j_call: TRBJ2-2
clone_size: -
cdr3_aa: CASSKPGLAGAGELFF

v_call: TRBV18
j_call: TRBJ2-1
clone_size: -
cdr3_aa: CASSPDLLNEQFF

v_call: TRBV6-6
j_call: TRBJ2-4
clone_size: -
cdr3_aa: CASRTGAPTKNIQYF

v_call: TRBV4-3
j_call: TRBJ1-1
clone_size: -
cdr3_aa: CASSQGLLNTEAFF

v_call: TRBV11-1
j_call: TRBJ2-1
clone_size: -
cdr3_aa: CASSLASGGYNEQFF

v_call: TRBV7-2
j_call: TRBJ2-7
clone_size: -
cdr3_aa: CASSLFSETGGYF

v_call: TRBV27
j_call: TRBJ2-7
clone_size: -
cdr3_aa: CASSRDNDYEQYF

v_call: TRBV11-2
j_call: TRBJ2-5
clone_size: -
cdr3_aa: CASSLDREETQYF

v_call: TRBV6-2/TRBV6-3
j_call: TRBJ1-4
clone_size: -
cdr3_aa: CASSYSKHRGNEKLFF

v_call: TRBV7-9
j_call: TRBJ2-7
clone_size: -
cdr3_aa: CASSLDGTGYSYEQYF

v_call: TRBV19
j_call: TRBJ2-2
clone_size: -
cdr3_aa: CASSIFGSGELFF

v_call: TRBV2
j_call: TRBJ2-1
clone_size: -
cdr3_aa: CASSETGQEYNEQFF

v_call: TRBV3-1/TRBV3-2
j_call: TRBJ2-7
clone_size: -
cdr3_aa: CASSQVSRTSGSYEQYF

v_call: TRBV7-9
j_call: TRBJ2-7
clone_size: once
cdr3_aa: CASSSGQGHFYEQYF

v_call: TRBV6-2/TRBV6-3
j_call: TRBJ2-7
clone_size: -
cdr3_aa: CASSPINPGTLSYEQYF

v_call: TRBV13
j_call: TRBJ1-5
clone_size: -
cdr3_aa: CASSLGSRDGQPQHF

v_call: TRBV5-4
j_call: TRBJ2-2
clone_size: -
cdr3_aa: CASSLDRQGGTGELFF

v_call: TRBV24-1
j_call: TRBJ2-3
clone_size: -
cdr3_aa: CATSEGSGSTDTQYF

v_call: TRBV20-1
j_call: TRBJ2-7
clone_size: -
cdr3_aa: CSASGAGFTYEQYF

v_call: TRBV6-1
j_call: TRBJ1-1
clone_size: once
cdr3_aa: CASSEVVGVRAFF

v_call: TRBV24-1
j_call: TRBJ1-5
clone_size: -
cdr3_aa: CATSEGYGRPQHF

v_call: TRBV29-1
j_call: TRBJ2-1
clone_size: once
cdr3_aa: CSVEDRLARGRVQFF

v_call: TRBV2
j_call: TRBJ2-3
clone_size: -
cdr3_aa: CASSDTSDITQYF

v_call: TRBV27
j_call: TRBJ1-2
clone_size: -
cdr3_aa: CASSYRTNYGYTF

v_call: TRBV28
j_call: TRBJ2-5
clone_size: -
cdr3_aa: CASSLYGEAQYF

v_call: TRBV10-3
j_call: TRBJ2-7
clone_size: -
cdr3_aa: CAITPGLESYEQYF

v_call: TRBV9
j_call: TRBJ1-3
clone_size: -
cdr3_aa: CASSATENTIYF

v_call: TRBV5-4
j_call: TRBJ1-3
clone_size: -
cdr3_aa: CASSLVSGTAGNTIYF

v_call: TRBV6-5
j_call: TRBJ2-2
clone_size: -
cdr3_aa: CASRPAYTGELFF

v_call: TRBV24-1
j_call: TRBJ1-2
clone_size: -
cdr3_aa: CATSDVGGNGYTF

v_call: TRBV11-2
j_call: TRBJ2-5
clone_size: -
cdr3_aa: CASSQGETQYF

v_call: TRBV11-2
j_call: TRBJ2-3
clone_size: -
cdr3_aa: CASSLGGLSTDTQYF

v_call: TRBV29-1
j_call: TRBJ2-5
clone_size: -
cdr3_aa: CSVRAGIETQYF

v_call: TRBV12-5
j_call: TRBJ2-1
clone_size: -
cdr3_aa: CASGLALAGFFDEQFF

v_call: TRBV10-2
j_call: TRBJ1-3
clone_size: -
cdr3_aa: CASSELWARSGNTIYF

v_call: TRBV7-3
j_call: TRBJ1-2
clone_size: -
cdr3_aa: CASSLQRTGGYGYTF